This T cell receptor beta chain is from a study of T cell responses to AZD1222 COVID-19 vaccine. TCRdb keeps only in-frame clones here, not all; method: immunoSEQ multiplex PCR. Of 250,000 to 300,000 clones in the sample, around 92% were seen once. The V gene's germline CDR1 is MDHEN and CDR2 SYDVKM. The CDR3 consists of 14 residues. Trimming left V 8 bases short and J 0 bases short, with 14 bases between. The source was peripheral blood, collected 28 days after the second AZD1222 dose. This chain links TRBV28 with TRBJ2-7; weak D call: TRBD2 (5 bases). The receptor's source is an adult who received the AZD1222 COVID-19 vaccine. The DNA for the CDR3 is TGTGCCAGCTCCCCCGCGGGCAGCTCCTACGAGCAGTACTTC. It is translated as CASSPAGSSYEQYF.